One sample yielded the 26 T cell receptor beta chains listed below, sequenced in a study of blood T cell repertoires in COVID-19. Here immunoSEQ multiplex PCR was the method, and the copy in TCRdb shows in-frame clones only, minus some. The sample includes hundreds of thousands of clones, 88% of them seen just once. Sequenced: peripheral blood. These receptors were obtained from a woman aged 45-65 years with active or convalescent COVID-19.

With respect to this clone: An end of the junction differs from the germline gene, which may be a read error. The chain uses TRBV7-7 and TRBJ2-3; 14 bases line up with TRBD2. This CDR3 is 15 amino acids long. CDR1 is SSHAT, CDR2 FNYEAQ, per germline (reference sequence). CDR3 sequence (DNA): TGTGCTAGCAGCCCGGGACTAGCGGGAGTAGATACGCAGTATTTT. Translation gives CASSPGLAGVDTQYF.

The chain is built from TRBV5-5 and TRBJ2-7; TRBD2 is a possible D gene (5 bases). V lost 0 bases, J lost 2 bases, and 24 bases lay in between. This CDR3 spans 19 amino acids. CDR1 is SGHKS and CDR2 is YYEKEE in the germline V gene (reference sequence). The CDR3 nucleotides read TGTGCCAGCAGCTTGGGGCGGGTCGGTGGACCGCCGGCGACCTACGAGCAGTACTTC. Protein sequence: CASSLGRVGGPPATYEQYF.

The rearrangement links TRBV4-2 to TRBJ1-4; 9 bases map to TRBD1. The CDR3 spans 15 residues. Germline V gene sequence: CDR1 LGHNA, CDR2 YNFKEQ. Trimming cost V 3 bases and J 8 bases; bases outside gene matches: 7. CDR3: CASSHPGQGQEKLFF. The CDR3 DNA follows: TGTGCCAGCAGCCACCCGGGACAGGGTCAAGAAAAACTGTTTTTT.

This chain uses TRBV9 with TRBJ2-5; D possibly corresponds to TRBD1 (5 bases). The CDR3 runs 13 residues. V dropped 6 bases and J dropped 5 bases, with 14 bases sitting between them. Germline assignment: CDR1 SGDLS and CDR2 YYNGEE. CDR3 DNA: TGTGCCAGCACCCCGGTAGGGGTTGAGACCCAGTACTTC. Translation: CASTPVGVETQYF.

The chain uses TRBV10-3 and TRBJ1-2, with 7 bases fitting TRBD1. V shed 3 bases, J shed 0 bases, and the junction held 7 bases outside the gene matches. The CDR3 runs to 16 residues. CDR1 ENHRY and CDR2 SYGVKD come from the germline V gene. The CDR3 is CAISDLQGSANYGYTF. CDR3 bases: TGTGCCATCAGTGATCTACAGGGGTCAGCTAACTATGGCTACACCTTC.

This clone was found once. The gene calls are TRBV18 and TRBJ2-7; perhaps TRBD2 as D (5 bases). The germline gives CDR1 KGHSH, CDR2 LQKENI. The CDR3 extends over 15 amino acids. Trimming stripped 2 bases from V and 3 bases from J, with 14 bases between. This CDR3 reads CASSPDLAGNYEQYF. Here the CDR3 DNA reads TGTGCCAGCTCACCAGACTTAGCCGGGAACTACGAGCAGTACTTC.

This chain joins TRBV2 and TRBJ1-4; the match to TRBD1 covers 8 bases. CDR3 size: 14 residues. Germline CDR1 SNHLY, CDR2 FYNNEI. Trimming removed 4 bases from V and 7 bases from J; junction bases left unmatched: 5. CDR3 sequence reads: CASSAWTGLEKLFF. The CDR3 coding sequence is TGTGCCAGCAGTGCATGGACAGGGCTTGAAAAACTGTTTTTT.

J is TRBJ2-3 and V is TRBV9; a possible D gene is TRBD1 (6 bases). Per germline, CDR1 SGDLS and CDR2 YYNGEE. This CDR3 is 14 amino acids long. With 4 bases removed from V and 4 bases from J, the gap between germline ends came to 13 bases. The CDR3 sequence: CASSPTAGADTQYF. CDR3 bases: TGTGCCAGCAGCCCGACAGCAGGGGCAGATACGCAGTATTTT.

This chain links TRBV10-3 with TRBJ1-5; 7 bases line up with TRBD1. The germline gives CDR1 ENHRY, CDR2 SYGVKD. V lost 3 bases and J lost 12; bases outside the gene matches: 8. The CDR3 covers 13 residues. CDR3 sequence: CAISDTTGMDQHF. CDR3 nucleotide sequence: TGTGCCATCAGTGACACGACAGGGATGGACCAGCATTTT.

The chain joins TRBV13 to TRBJ2-5, with 16 bases identical to TRBD2. The ends lost 2 bases at V and 5 bases at J; junction bases unmatched: 17. Per germline, CDR1 PRHDT and CDR2 FYEKMQ (reference sequence). The CDR3 length is 21 residues. CDR3 protein: CASSLSPGTSGGVRKSETQYF. The CDR3 DNA is TGTGCCAGCAGCTTAAGCCCTGGGACTAGCGGGGGGGTCCGCAAATCTGAGACCCAGTACTTC.

The chain couples TRBV5-1 to TRBJ1-3; D may be TRBD1 (5 bases). Germline V CDR1 and CDR2: SGHRS, YFSETQ. The CDR3 contains 16 residues. V lost 4 bases and J 0 bases, leaving 14 bases between the germline ends. The CDR3 nucleotides read TGCGCCAGCAGCCCGGAGATAGGGGTCTCTGGAAACACCATATATTTT. This codes for CASSPEIGVSGNTIYF.

This clone was seen more than once but under ten times. The chain combines TRBV7-2 with TRBJ2-1; TRBD2 matches at 11 bases. The CDR3 covers 16 residues. CDR1 is SGHTA and CDR2 is FQGNSA in the germline V gene. J lost 3 bases, V lost 5 bases, and 6 bases had no gene match. The chain's CDR3 is CASSRVGTSGYNEQFF. DNA for the CDR3: TGTGCCAGCAGCCGGGTAGGGACTAGCGGCTACAATGAGCAGTTCTTC.

This chain links TRBV15 with TRBJ2-3; the match to TRBD1 covers 7 bases. V lost 4 bases to trimming and J lost 5 bases; unmatched junction nucleotides: 18. This CDR3 is 18 amino acids long. Looked up from germline, CDR1 is LNHNV and CDR2 is YYDKDF (reference sequence). The CDR3 loop reads CATSIGFYRDRGKDTQYF. CDR3 sequence (DNA): TGTGCCACCAGCATCGGGTTCTACCGGGACAGAGGGAAAGATACGCAGTATTTT.

This rearrangement joins TRBV5-5 to TRBJ1-2, with 7 bases identical to TRBD1. The trim removed 4 bases at V and 3 bases at J, leaving 9 bases unmatched. The germline gives CDR1 SGHKS, CDR2 YYEKEE (reference sequence). The CDR3 length is 15 residues. CDR3 sequence: CASSPGDRAHYGYTF. The CDR3 region has the DNA TGTGCCAGCAGCCCCGGCGACAGGGCGCACTATGGCTACACCTTC.

The chain has TRBV7-2 and TRBJ2-7; no firm D call. Looked up from germline, CDR1 is SGHTA and CDR2 is FQGNSA. V dropped 2 bases and J dropped 5 bases, with 16 bases sitting between them. CDR3 length: 15 amino acids. The CDR3 is CASSLPSSVRNEQYF. The CDR3 bases are TGTGCCAGCAGCTTACCTTCCAGCGTGAGGAACGAGCAGTACTTC.

In this sample, this clone turned up a few times. The J gene is TRBJ2-1, the V gene TRBV21-1; TRBD2, the D gene given by the table, was not confirmed from the DNA. TRBV21-1 is deemed a pseudogene. The CDR3 loop spans 21 amino acids. CDR3 sequence: CASSTTQTSGEPTRRNREQFF. DNA for the CDR3: TGTGCCAGCAGCACAACCCAGACTAGCGGGGAGCCAACGCGTCGGAATCGGGAGCAGTTCTTC.

This clone occurred once. The V call is TRBV18, the J call TRBJ1-2; D gene uncertain. Germline loops: CDR1 KGHSH, CDR2 LQKENI. The length of the CDR3 is 14 residues. Trimming left V 4 bases short and J 8 bases short, with 17 bases between. The DNA of the CDR3 is TGTGCCAGCTCACGACCTCAGGTTCCTGGGGGCTACACCTTC. Encoded protein: CASSRPQVPGGYTF.

CDR3 in amino acids: CASSQRTDETQYF. In nucleotides, the CDR3 is TGCGCCAGCAGCCAGCGGACAGACGAGACCCAGTACTTC. The chain joins TRBV4-3 to TRBJ2-5; D perhaps matches TRBD1 (6 bases). CDR3 length: 13 amino acids. CDR1 is LGHNA and CDR2 is YSLEER in the germline V gene. The germline V and J ends were trimmed by 3 bases and 5 bases, with 10 bases remaining between them.

The rearrangement uses TRBV7-8 and TRBJ1-1; tentatively, D is TRBD1 (6 bases). Per germline, CDR1 SGHVS and CDR2 FQNEAQ. The CDR3 extends over 16 amino acids. Trimming left V 5 bases short and J 0 bases short, with 16 bases between. CDR3: CASSPGQHTLNTEAFF. The CDR3 DNA reads TGTGCCAGCAGCCCCGGACAGCACACTTTGAACACTGAAGCTTTCTTT.

On this clone: This same CDR3 is encoded by further DNA sequences in the sample. This chain links TRBV20-1 with TRBJ1-1, with D possibly matching TRBD1 (5 bases). Germline-derived CDR1 and CDR2 are DFQATT and SNEGSKA (reference sequence). V was trimmed by 6 bases and J by 1 base, leaving 12 bases between them. CDR3 length: 13 residues. CDR3 sequence: CSASRQPNTEAFF. CDR3 sequence (DNA): TGCAGTGCCAGTCGACAGCCGAACACTGAAGCTTTCTTT.

This chain links TRBV5-6 with TRBJ2-5, with D maybe TRBD2 (5 bases). Trimming pared 3 bases from V and 5 bases from J, leaving 17 bases between. Germline V gene sequence: CDR1 SGHDT, CDR2 YYEEEE. CDR3 length: 15 residues. The CDR3 loop is CASSYAGGLFETQYF. CDR3 bases: TGTGCCAGCAGCTATGCCGGAGGACTCTTTGAGACCCAGTACTTC.

The chain couples TRBV7-2 to TRBJ2-3; 12 bases agree with TRBD2. Germline trimming cut 4 bases from V and 1 base from J; bases unmatched to any gene: 9. In germline, CDR1 is SGHTA, CDR2 FQGNSA. The CDR3 runs 18 residues. The CDR3 DNA reads as TGTGCCAGCAGCTCTAGCGGGGGGGCCGAAGGGCGCACAGATACGCAGTATTTT. This gives the protein CASSSSGGAEGRTDTQYF.

The chain joins TRBV19 to TRBJ2-6; D not resolved. This CDR3 region has 19 residues. Deletions cut 2 bases from V and 0 bases from J, with 17 bases between. CDR1 and CDR2 (germline): LNHDA, SQIVND (reference sequence). The CDR3 is CASSIRSAGPSSGANVLTF. As DNA, the CDR3 is TGTGCCAGTAGTATAAGATCGGCAGGTCCGTCCTCTGGGGCCAACGTCCTGACTTTC. Full variable domain (rest looked up from reference TRBV19 and TRBJ2-6): DGGITQSPKYLFRKEGQNVTLSCEQNLNHDAMYWYRQDPGQGLRLIYYSQIVNDFQKGDIAEGYSVSREKKESFPLTVTSAQKNPTAFYLCASSIRSAGPSSGANVLTFGAGSRLTVL.

V gene TRBV13 combines with J gene TRBJ1-2, with D possibly matching TRBD1 (6 bases). This CDR3 region has 14 residues. Deletions cut 3 bases from V and 2 bases from J, with 10 bases between. In germline, CDR1 is PRHDT, CDR2 FYEKMQ (reference sequence). CDR3 DNA sequence: TGTGCCAGCAGCTTTACGACAGGCAACTATGGCTACACCTTC. Its translation is CASSFTTGNYGYTF.

The chain combines TRBV14 with TRBJ1-4, with D possibly matching TRBD1 (5 bases). The V end was cut by 2 bases, the J end by 10 bases, with 14 bases between. Germline loops: CDR1 SGHDN, CDR2 FVKESK. The CDR3 is 14 residues long. The CDR3 here is CASSQRQQGGKLFF. The CDR3 bases are TGTGCCAGCAGCCAAAGACAGCAGGGAGGAAAACTGTTTTTT.

The chain recombines TRBV6-6 with TRBJ1-1; 9 nucleotides agree with TRBD1. V was pared by 2 bases and J by 1 base, with 5 bases of the junction left unmatched. CDR1 is MNHNY, CDR2 SVGAGI, per germline (reference sequence). The CDR3 is 16 amino acids. CDR3 coding DNA: TGTGCCAGCAGTTACGCTCCGGGACAGGGGAACACTGAAGCTTTCTTT. Translated: CASSYAPGQGNTEAFF.